Included here is one T cell receptor beta chain sequence, with context. The sample comes from a study of blood T cell repertoires in COVID-19. Study information: Sources were T cells, B-cell-depleted T cells, or PBMCs; the material itself was cDNA or gDNA.

In germline, CDR1 is MGHRA, CDR2 YSYEKL. Unmatched junction bases numbered 10, after V lost 1 base and J lost 7 bases. CDR3 length equals 16 residues. As handled by the study authors: Reference gene primer amplification gave nucleated cell count estimates. This table comes from immunoSEQ multiplex PCR, and its TCRdb copy is limited to in-frame clones, with some not included. From that table come the V and J calls and clone size; the DNA was used to work out D and trimming. The sample contains fewer than 80,000 clones, roughly nine tenths of which appear only once. Sequencing was carried out using peripheral blood. The origin of this receptor is a woman aged 50 to 60 with active COVID-19. This rearrangement joins TRBV4-1 to TRBJ2-1; TRBD2 matches 7 bases. CDR3 region: CASSQVRAGAGNEQFF. DNA of the CDR3: TGCGCCAGCAGCCAAGTTCGGGCGGGAGCAGGGAATGAGCAGTTCTTC.